The entry below gives a single T cell receptor (beta chain) sequence along with its context. This clonotype showed up just a few times. Its antigen is still unknown. No much larger clonotype is one base removed from it; base qualities were not supplied. Moderately to severely active disease, a Clinical Activity Score of at least 3, a NOSPECS grade of at least 4, and a duration under 3 months were present in ophthalmopathy patients. Exclusion was applied to patients with uncontrolled infections, other autoimmune diseases, pregnancy or lactation. Diagnoses were based on clinical symptoms, serum thyroxine and TRAb, thyroid ultrasound and orbital computed tomography. PBMCs were isolated from 7.5 to 10 ml of fresh peripheral blood by Ficoll-Paque density gradient centrifugation. Total RNA was extracted with Trizol reagent, and quality was checked on an Agilent 2100 Bioanalyzer. This sample is drawn from a study of T cells in Graves' hyperthyroidism and ophthalmopathy (dated by TCRdb to about 2019). Regarding the complete study: Peripheral blood samples were taken at initial diagnosis, before any treatment was given. Whether ophthalmopathy could be predicted prospectively was tested in an independent validation cohort made up of roughly 19 hyperthyroidism patients plus 17 patients who later progressed to ophthalmopathy. After blood sampling, hyperthyroidism patients were treated with methimazole at a starting dose of 30 mg daily, and ophthalmopathy patients were treated with high-dose intravenous methylprednisolone. The paper describes TCR Vbeta CDR3 sequencing of 130 to 150 peripheral blood samples, made up of 43 ophthalmopathy patients, some 76 hyperthyroidism patients and roughly 17 progressor patients. A discovery cohort of around 98 patients, about 43 with Graves' ophthalmopathy and 55 to 60 with stable Graves' hyperthyroidism, was used to find distinguishing TCR V-J signatures. In roughly six Graves' hyperthyroidism patients, the study also compared T-cell repertoires from thyroid tissue with T-cell repertoires from blood. The approximately 97 discovery patients were randomly divided into training and test sets at a 7:3 ratio. What the research found in general, with its limitations: In cross-validation, a model built on a 13 V-J signature told ophthalmopathy apart from stable hyperthyroidism with roughly 87% sensitivity and 81% to 82% specificity, and in testing the same model reached 80%/75%. During validation, the model predicted progression to ophthalmopathy a median of approximately 6.5 months ahead of onset, with around 65% sensitivity and almost 75% specificity. Most expanded thyroid clonotypes (frequency above 0.001) were also found in blood, which suggests that blood repertoires may mirror thyroid immune responses. Sample size was not statistically predetermined, and investigators were not blinded to group allocation.

The TCR beta CDR3 regions were amplified from RNA transcripts. The first round of RT-PCR for the TCR CDR3 was performed with the HTBI primer set and the Qiagen OneStep RT-PCR kit. The libraries were constructed in a second round of multiplex PCR and then size-selected and purified. Libraries were sequenced paired-end with 100 bp reads on an Illumina HiSeq2000. In the paper's pipeline: Raw data were processed with SOAPnuke, discarding reads with adapters, uncalled bases, mean Phred below 15, or no exact constant-primer or identifier match. COPE v1.2.5 was used to merge the high-quality paired reads, and each unique nucleotide sequence was defined as a clonotype. MiTCR v1.1 was used to align the clonotypes against IMGT TRBV, TRBD and TRBJ reference segments. The analysis was restricted to V-J combinations with a frequency above 0.0001, which together covered roughly 99% of the repertoires. A TCS score was defined as the ratio of F50 (clonal expansion) to E x V (chaos), with BLOSUM62-based TCRdist applied between CDR3 peptides within each V-J. Welch's t-statistics and random forest reduced 500 to 650 V-J features to 13, which were used in a naive Bayes classifier (R e1071). Starting from the raw public reads, TCRdb applied fastp trimming at Q25, assembled clones with MiXCR and retained in-frame beta chains. When rows share a CDR3 protein, they turn into one entry using the most common DNA and genes. V and J calls and clone size were set by TCRdb, not the authors. In all, the sample holds around 600,000 distinct CDR3 sequences, and approximately 15% of those were seen once. The ten largest clones represent around 3.5% of the sample.

The source of this sequence is a woman aged 40-49 years with Graves' ophthalmopathy. Sequencing was performed on blood.

DNA sequence: TGTGCTAGTGATCGGACAGGCCGCGATGGCTACACCTTC. It translates to CASDRTGRDGYTF. The chain is made from TRBV12-5 and TRBJ1-2, and 7 junctional nucleotides match TRBD1. Clipping removes 7 bases from V and 6 bases from J, with 8 as the unmatched junction base count. The CDR3 has 13 amino acids, counting the end cysteine and phenylalanine. CDR3 DNA is the only sequence kept; it has 39 bases, read in frame from the first base. The germline V gene specifies LGHNT as CDR1 and FRNRAP as CDR2.